One and the same sample provided the 29 T cell receptor beta chains below, sequenced in a study of blood T cells in healthy people across ages (dated by TCRdb to 2015 to 2017). Receptor amplification or capture employed 5' RACE. For sequencing, an Illumina HiSeq 2500 was employed. A second roughly 7 to 11 cycle PCR used a sample-barcoded 5' primer and a J-beta primer mix. TCRdb reprocessing: public reads trimmed at Q25 with fastp, clones called with MiXCR, in-frame beta chains kept. Here each entry gathers all rows of one CDR3 protein and keeps the most common genes and DNA. The sample table shows around 870,000 distinct CDR3 sequences, and around 28% are seen once. Around a sixth of the sample is taken by the ten largest. The sequenced sample was blood. These receptors came from a woman of 80 years or more in good health.

This clonotype occurred a few times. This rearrangement joins TRBV9 to TRBJ2-3; 8 nucleotides agree with TRBD1. V lost 2 bases to trimming and J lost 2 bases; unmatched junction nucleotides: 4. Germline CDR1 reads SGDLS; CDR2 reads YYNGEE. This CDR3 is 15 amino acids long. The CDR3 nucleotides are TGTGCCAGCAGCGTTACAGGGGGAAACACAGATACGCAGTATTTT. Translating it yields CASSVTGGNTDTQYF.

This clonotype was seen once. The J gene is TRBJ2-7, the V gene TRBV7-6, with a tentative D call TRBD2 (7 bases). Germline assignment: CDR1 SGHVS and CDR2 FNYEAQ. The CDR3 has 15 amino acids. V lost 5 bases, J lost 7 bases, and 21 bases lay in between. The CDR3 DNA reads as TGTGCCAGCAGCCTAGGGGGGGGACACTACAATGAGCAGTACTTC. Its protein product is CASSLGGGHYNEQYF.

This clonotype showed up just once. Just one base apart from a much larger clone, this may be a read error. The chain carries TRBV18 and TRBJ2-7; perhaps TRBD1 as D (7 bases). CDR1 and CDR2 (germline): KGHSH, LQKENI. The CDR3 extends over 14 amino acids. V was cut by 2 bases and J by 10 bases, with 18 bases left in between. The CDR3 DNA is TGTGCCAGCTCACCATATCGGGGGACAGAGGCCCAGTACTTC. This encodes CASSPYRGTEAQYF.

The rearrangement links TRBV20-1 to TRBJ2-5, with 11 bases identical to TRBD2. The J call may not be correct, given that the DNA end is closer to TRBJ2-7. Germline lookup yields CDR1 DFQATT and CDR2 SNEGSKA (reference sequence). This CDR3 is 15 amino acids long. In DNA, the CDR3 is TGCAGTGCTAGAGATGTAGCGGGGGGGCTCTACGAGCAGTACTTC. Amino acids: CSARDVAGGLYEQYF.

Ten or more counts support this clonotype. The chain is built from TRBV5-1 and TRBJ2-3; perhaps TRBD2 as D (6 bases). Trimming cost V 4 bases and J 5 bases, with 14 bases left between them. CDR1 SGHRS and CDR2 YFSETQ come from the germline V gene. The CDR3 has 14 residues. In nucleotides, the CDR3 is TGCGCCAGCAGCCGGGACTCCTTCGGAGATACGCAGTATTTT. This codes for CASSRDSFGDTQYF.

This clonotype was seen a few times. V gene TRBV10-3 combines with J gene TRBJ2-7, with D perhaps assigned TRBD1 or TRBD2 (7 bases each). Trimming cost V 10 bases and J 7 bases, with 23 bases left between them. Germline values: CDR1 ENHRY, CDR2 SYGVKD. The CDR3 is made up of 14 amino acids. The CDR3 sequence: CASNDREGGNEQYF. CDR3 bases: TGTGCCAGTAACGACAGGGAGGGGGGGAATGAGCAGTACTTC.

This chain uses TRBV30 with TRBJ1-5, with D possibly TRBD1 on 5 matching bases. Trimming shortened V by 0 bases and J by 5 bases, and 17 bases separated the two germline ends. The CDR3 extends over 16 amino acids. The germline gives CDR1 GTSNPN, CDR2 SVGIG (reference sequence). The CDR3 region is CAWSVSDFRGDQPQHF. The CDR3 DNA follows: TGTGCCTGGAGTGTATCCGATTTCAGAGGGGATCAGCCCCAGCATTTT.

This clonotype has only a few counts. This may come from a read error, since a much larger clone is one base off. This chain uses TRBV20-1 with TRBJ2-7, with D perhaps TRBD1 (5 bases). The V end lost 4 bases, the J end lost 7 bases, and 23 bases lay between the germline ends. The CDR3 runs to 15 residues. The germline V gene encodes CDR1 DFQATT and CDR2 SNEGSKA (reference sequence). The CDR3 is CSAMARVENYNEQYF. In DNA, the CDR3 is TGCAGTGCTATGGCCAGGGTTGAGAATTACAATGAGCAGTACTTC.

Many counts were recorded for this clonotype. The chain carries TRBV5-1 and TRBJ2-1, with D unresolved. The CDR3 has 14 amino acids. The germline gives CDR1 SGHRS, CDR2 YFSETQ. Trimming took off 1 base at V and 6 bases at J, with 11 bases between the two ends. In DNA form, the CDR3 reads TGCGCCAGCAGCTTGTTTCAGAGCCCCAATGAGCAGTTCTTC. Protein sequence: CASSLFQSPNEQFF.

This clonotype was detected many times. CDR3 sequence: CASSEARGTDTQYF. The CDR3 region has the DNA TGCGCCAGCAGTGAAGCTAGGGGCACAGATACGCAGTATTTT. This chain joins TRBV10-1 and TRBJ2-3; D is unresolved. In germline, CDR1 is WNHNN, CDR2 SYGVQD (reference sequence). V was pared by 3 bases and J by 1 base, with 8 bases between. This CDR3 contains 14 residues.

This clonotype was seen ten or more times. This chain connects TRBV20-1 to TRBJ2-1; 10 bases map to TRBD2. Germline V gene lookup returns CDR1 DFQATT and CDR2 SNEGSKA (reference sequence). The CDR3 extends over 19 amino acids. V lost 6 bases and J lost 0; bases outside the gene matches: 17. CDR3 nucleotide sequence: TGCAGTGCAGGGATGTCTAGCGGGGGCTTGTTGAGCTCCTACAATGAGCAGTTCTTC. This sequence encodes CSAGMSSGGLLSSYNEQFF.

The chain recombines TRBV11-2 with TRBJ2-5; TRBD1 aligns across 8 bases. The CDR3 extends over 16 amino acids. Germline V gene sequence: CDR1 SGHAT, CDR2 FQNNGV. Losses at the gene ends were 0 bases for V and 4 bases for J; bases not matched to a gene: 7. The CDR3 region is CASSLDRGQGAETQYF. The CDR3 region has the DNA TGTGCCAGCAGCTTAGATCGGGGGCAGGGGGCAGAGACCCAGTACTTC.

This clonotype was seen a few times. Sequence at one end of the junction differs from germline and may be a read error. This sequence joins TRBV7-9 and TRBJ2-1, with D possibly matching TRBD1 (6 bases). The CDR3 has 15 amino acids. Germline values: CDR1 SEHNR, CDR2 FQNEAQ (reference sequence). DNA for the CDR3: TGTGCCGGCAGCTTGGGGGCCCCCATTTACAATGAGCAGTTCTTC. This sequence encodes CAGSLGAPIYNEQFF.

This clonotype occurred a few times. V is TRBV18 and J is TRBJ2-7, with D hard to call. The ends were cut back, 2 bases at V and 5 bases at J, with 13 bases in the middle. The CDR3 contains 14 residues. The V gene's germline CDR1 is KGHSH and CDR2 LQKENI. The DNA for the CDR3 is TGTGCCAGCTCACCAGTCGGCAGTTCTCACGAGCAGTACTTC. As protein: CASSPVGSSHEQYF. The full variable domain, with the rest looked up from reference TRBV18 and TRBJ2-7, is NAGVMQNPRHLVRRRGQEARLRCSPMKGHSHVYWYRQLPEEGLKFMVYLQKENIIDESGMPKERFSAEFPKEGPSILRIQQVVRGDSAAYFCASSPVGSSHEQYFGPGTRLTVT.

A note on this clonotype: A much larger clone lies one base from this, so it may be a read error. The V gene is TRBV5-1, the J gene TRBJ2-5; 8 nucleotides line up with TRBD2. The CDR3 length is 16 residues. Per the germline V gene, CDR1 is SGHRS and CDR2 is YFSETQ. V was pared by 4 bases and J by 11 bases, with 19 bases of the junction left unmatched. CDR3 DNA sequence: TGCGCCAGCAGCAATCAAGCGGGGGCCGGTGACAATGAGCAGTACTTC. As protein: CASSNQAGAGDNEQYF.

V usage is TRBV2 and J usage is TRBJ2-3, with a possible D match to TRBD2 (6 bases). V was cut by 8 bases and J by 0 bases, with 15 bases left in between. The CDR3 loop spans 15 amino acids. Germline CDR1 is SNHLY and CDR2 is FYNNEI. The CDR3 protein is CASGKAGLSTDTQYF. The CDR3 nucleotides read TGTGCCAGCGGAAAGGCGGGGCTTAGCACAGATACGCAGTATTTT.

This chain's CDR3 is CASSPGRYYGYTF. The CDR3 DNA follows: TGTGCCAGCAGCCCGGGACGGTACTATGGCTACACCTTC. The V call is TRBV12-3 or TRBV12-4, the J call TRBJ1-2; TRBD1 is a possible D gene (5 bases). V gave up 6 bases and J gave up 3 bases, with 11 bases separating them. CDR3 length equals 13 residues.

To note about this clonotype: This may be a read error: a much more frequent sequence differs by one nucleotide. The chain has TRBV6-1 and TRBJ2-1; D might be TRBD1 or TRBD2, each matching 6 bases. This CDR3 comprises 19 residues. CDR1 and CDR2 (germline): MNHNS, SASEGT. CDR3 residues: CACSEKVGGSWSSYNEQFF. The CDR3 DNA is TGTGCCTGCAGTGAAAAGGTGGGGGGCTCTTGGAGCTCCTACAATGAGCAGTTCTTC.

There are a few counts of this clonotype. The chain combines TRBV3-1 with TRBJ2-3; no clear D gene. V was cut by 4 bases and J by 6 bases, with 14 bases left in between. CDR3 length: 14 amino acids. The germline gives CDR1 LGHDT, CDR2 YNNKEL (reference sequence). The CDR3 region is CASSLYLGCDTQYF. CDR3 coding DNA: TGTGCCAGCAGCCTATATCTTGGGTGTGATACGCAGTATTTT.

This clonotype was found many times. The rearrangement links TRBV20-1 to TRBJ2-7, with 9 bases that match TRBD2. The ends lost 4 bases at V and 1 base at J; junction bases unmatched: 2. The CDR3 sequence is 13 residues long. Germline CDR1 and CDR2: DFQATT and SNEGSKA (reference sequence). CDR3 in amino acids: CSANLAGSYEQYF. CDR3 coding DNA: TGCAGTGCTAACCTAGCGGGATCCTACGAGCAGTACTTC.

The J gene is TRBJ2-4, the V gene TRBV30, with D tentatively TRBD1 (6 bases). Judging by the DNA end, TRBJ2-7 fits better; the J call may be wrong. Germline CDR1 and CDR2: GTSNPN and SVGIG (reference sequence). The CDR3 runs 13 residues. This chain's CDR3 is CAWSLGGRYEQYF. The CDR3 nucleotides are TGTGCCTGGAGCCTAGGGGGACGATACGAGCAGTACTTC.

About this clonotype itself: A much larger clone differs from this one at a single base, so this may be a read error. V and J are TRBV6-5 and TRBJ2-1; D gene uncertain. The germline gives CDR1 MNHEY, CDR2 SVGAGI. The CDR3 length is 13 residues. CDR3 in DNA: TGTGCCAGCATGGGCCACGCCACCAATGCGCAGTTCTTC. Its protein is CASMGHATNAQFF.

This clonotype was counted only a few times. CDR3 DNA: TGTGCCAGCAGCTTATCAGGGACAGGGGGCCGGTCCTCTGGCTACACCTTC. Protein sequence: CASSLSGTGGRSSGYTF. V and J are TRBV7-9 and TRBJ1-2; 12 positions agree with TRBD1. With 2 bases clipped from V and 7 bases from J, the junction kept 11 bases outside the gene matches. This CDR3 has 17 residues. The germline V gene encodes CDR1 SEHNR and CDR2 FQNEAQ (reference sequence).

The chain employs TRBV20-1 and TRBJ2-3; 7 bases agree with TRBD2. V shed 0 bases, J shed 3 bases, and the junction held 15 bases outside the gene matches. The CDR3 consists of 18 residues. Germline CDR1 is DFQATT and CDR2 is SNEGSKA (reference sequence). CDR3 amino acids: CSARDWSGGGRRTDTQYF. DNA for the CDR3: TGCAGTGCTAGAGATTGGTCTGGGGGGGGAAGAAGGACAGATACGCAGTATTTT.

The V gene is TRBV11-2, the J gene TRBJ2-1; D may correspond to TRBD1 or TRBD2 (5 bases each). The CDR3 consists of 20 residues. V shed 6 bases and J shed 0 bases, with 27 bases lying between them. The germline gives CDR1 SGHAT, CDR2 FQNNGV. The CDR3 coding sequence is TGTGCCAGCAGTCCGGTCGGAGGCCTAGTGGGGGAAAGCTCCTACAATGAGCAGTTCTTC. Amino acid sequence: CASSPVGGLVGESSYNEQFF.

In regard to this clonotype: One junction end does not reproduce the germline sequence, and a read error may be involved. This chain links TRBV5-1 with TRBJ1-6; D is uncertain. The CDR3 totals 15 residues. The germline gives CDR1 SGHRS, CDR2 YFSETQ. The CDR3 nucleotides read TGCGCCAGCAGCTTGGGAACATTAAGTAATTCACCCCGCCACTTT. It specifies CASSLGTLSNSPRHF. Based on the CDR3 plus reference TRBV5-1 and TRBJ1-6, the full variable domain is KAGVTQTPRYLIKTRGQQVTLSCSPISGHRSVSWYQQTPGQGLQFLFEYFSETQRNKGNFPGRFSGRQFSNSRSEMNVSTLELGDSALYLCASSLGTLSNSPRHFGNGTRLTVT.

This clonotype has at least ten counts. V is TRBV3-1 and J is TRBJ2-5, with D perhaps matching TRBD1 or TRBD2 (5 bases each). CDR1 is LGHDT and CDR2 is YNNKEL in the germline V gene (reference sequence). The CDR3 loop spans 18 amino acids. With 0 bases removed from V and 4 bases from J, the gap between germline ends came to 21 bases. CDR3 nucleotides: TGTGCCAGCAGCCAAGAAGAGGGGCTAACGCTGAGGAGAGAGACCCAGTACTTC. The encoded protein is CASSQEEGLTLRRETQYF.

The genes are TRBV9 and TRBJ1-5, with D tentatively TRBD1 (5 bases). Germline CDR1 and CDR2: SGDLS and YYNGEE. V shed 5 bases and J shed 0 bases, with 12 bases lying between them. The CDR3 covers 15 residues. For the CDR3, the DNA is TGTGCCAGCAGTTGGGGGGGGGATAGCAATCAGCCCCAGCATTTT. Translating gives CASSWGGDSNQPQHF.

The CDR3 DNA reads as TGTGCCAGCAGTGATAGAAGGACGGCGAAGGGGATTCAAAACTACGAGCAGTACTTC. Protein: CASSDRRTAKGIQNYEQYF. The V and J genes are TRBV6-1 and TRBJ2-7; D is possibly TRBD1 (5 bases). Germline V gene data show CDR1 as MNHNS and CDR2 as SASEGT. The ends were cut back, 3 bases at V and 3 bases at J, with 27 bases in the middle. The CDR3 sequence is 19 residues long.